The T cell receptor (beta chain) under discussion was sequenced for a study of T-cell memory formation after mild COVID-19. Study as a whole: Largely donor-specific TCR clusters were found.

Regarding this clonotype: Its target is unknown.

The length of the CDR3 is 14 residues. After removal of 6 bases from V and 6 bases from J, the junction contained 6 bases not matched to a gene. Per the germline V gene, CDR1 is SGHVS and CDR2 is FQNEAQ. Study-level points and caveats: Clones that contracted from day 15 to 85 had balanced CD4/CD8; later expanders were CD4+ biased. Among CD4+ contracting clones, most were CM and EM, and CD8+ ones EMRA.

MiXCR, run by TCRdb on the 5' RACE reads, gives a single entry per CDR3 protein. The table shows around 310,000 distinct CDR3 sequences, with 15% to 20% occurring only once. This TCR was sampled from a young man who had mild COVID-19 (a few samples of this study predate the infection). Cell type and time point are not known. The chain uses TRBV7-8 and TRBJ1-2; 11 nucleotides match TRBD1. Input material: PBMCs or a T cell subset sorted from them (not recorded which). The DNA of the CDR3 is TGTGCCAGCAGTCCCGGACAGGGGGCTCATGGCTACACCTTC. Amino acids: CASSPGQGAHGYTF.